The sample holds many counts of the clone carrying this T cell receptor beta chain. CDR1 and CDR2 (germline): SNHLY, FYNNEI. Trimming stripped 4 bases from V and 3 bases from J, with 13 bases between. The CDR3 runs 14 residues. The data derive from a study of human T cells and chemical hapten exposure. Across the whole study: Alopecia areata, totalis or universalis affected patients, mainly female.

This sample's time point: patch test 1, 2 weeks after DPC sensitization. Specified treatment: therapeutic diphenylcyclopropenone sensitization with weekly scalp DPC. Sample donors consisted of patients with alopecia, aged 18 to 70 years, who were suitable for DPC. The template was total RNA from unfractionated whole blood. Unique molecular identifiers were attached to individual cDNA molecules during library preparation. MiXCR was run by TCRdb on the RACE reads, yielding one entry per CDR3 protein. The profile shows tens of thousands of distinct CDR3 sequences, 7% to 10% of them singletons. The sample here was whole blood, taken in connection with sensitization to the hapten diphenylcyclopropenone (DPC). The chain employs TRBV2 and TRBJ2-7; possible D gene TRBD1, 6 bases. The sequence was obtained from a woman aged 40-49 years with alopecia areata. Some clones in this sample may be carry-over from other donors' samples. CDR3 sequence (DNA): TGTGCCAGCAGTGTGCCAGGGGCTAGCTACGAGCAGTACTTC. It translates to CASSVPGASYEQYF. The full variable domain, its missing parts supplied by reference TRBV2 and TRBJ2-7, is EPEVTQTPSHQVTQMGQEVILRCVPISNHLYFYWYRQILGQKVEFLVSFYNNEISEKSEIFDDQFSVERPDGSNFTLKIRSTKLEDSAMYFCASSVPGASYEQYFGPGTRLTVT.